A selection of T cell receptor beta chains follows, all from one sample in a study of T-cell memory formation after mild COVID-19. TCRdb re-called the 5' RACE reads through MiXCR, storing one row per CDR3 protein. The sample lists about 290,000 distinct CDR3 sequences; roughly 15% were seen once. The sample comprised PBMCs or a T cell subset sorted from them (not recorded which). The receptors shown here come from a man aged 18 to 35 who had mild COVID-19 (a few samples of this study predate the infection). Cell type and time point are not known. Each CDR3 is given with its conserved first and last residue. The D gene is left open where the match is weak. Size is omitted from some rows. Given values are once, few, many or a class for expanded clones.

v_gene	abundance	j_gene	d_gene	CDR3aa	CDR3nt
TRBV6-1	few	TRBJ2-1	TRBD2	CASSDFQRGAYNEQFF	TGTGCCAGCAGTGACTTTCAGCGGGGGGCATACAATGAGCAGTTCTTC
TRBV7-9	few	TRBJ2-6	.	CASSPITGSGANVLTF	TGTGCCAGCAGTCCCATTACAGGGTCAGGGGCCAACGTCCTGACTTTC
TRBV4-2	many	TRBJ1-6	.	CASSQDGENSPLHF	TGTGCCAGCAGCCAAGACGGGGAAAATTCACCCCTCCACTTT
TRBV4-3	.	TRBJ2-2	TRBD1	CASSQDARDRGPEHSSTGELFF	TGCGCCAGCAGCCAAGACGCCCGGGACAGGGGGCCAGAACACTCCAGTACCGGGGAGCTGTTTTTT
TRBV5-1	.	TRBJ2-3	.	CASRPPATDTQYF	TGCGCCAGCAGACCACCTGCCACAGATACGCAGTATTTT
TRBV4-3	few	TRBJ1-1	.	CASSQDSRATEAFF	TGCGCCAGCAGCCAAGATTCCAGGGCGACTGAAGCTTTCTTT
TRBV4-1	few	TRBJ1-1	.	CASSQDIEGDAFF	TGCGCCAGCAGCCAAGACATCGAGGGGGATGCTTTCTTT
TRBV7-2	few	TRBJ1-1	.	CASSLTGGVNTEAFF	TGTGCCAGCAGCTTAACGGGGGGCGTGAACACTGAAGCTTTCTTT
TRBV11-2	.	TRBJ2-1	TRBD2	CASSLWPRGTYNEQFF	TGTGCCAGCAGCTTATGGCCGCGGGGGACCTACAATGAGCAGTTCTTC
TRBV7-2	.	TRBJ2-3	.	CASSLRLSTDTQYF	TGTGCCAGCAGCTTAAGGCTATCCACAGATACGCAGTATTTT
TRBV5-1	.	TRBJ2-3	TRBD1	CASSLPWGQGTSHTQYF	TGCGCCAGCAGCTTACCGTGGGGACAGGGAACAAGCCATACGCAGTATTTT
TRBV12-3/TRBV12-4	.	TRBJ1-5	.	CASTLTNRAQPQHF	TGTGCCAGCACCTTGACGAATCGGGCTCAGCCCCAGCATTTT
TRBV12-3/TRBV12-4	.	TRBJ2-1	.	CASSFGSLLPHEQFF	TGTGCCAGCAGTTTTGGCAGTCTCTTGCCCCATGAGCAGTTCTTC
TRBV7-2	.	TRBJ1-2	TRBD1	CASSLADRSYGYTF	TGTGCCAGCAGCTTAGCGGACAGGAGTTATGGCTACACCTTC
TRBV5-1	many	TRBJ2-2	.	CASSFSQGGGELFF	TGCGCCAGCAGCTTCTCGCAGGGCGGCGGGGAGCTGTTTTTT
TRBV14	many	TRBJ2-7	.	CASGETSYEQYF	TGTGCCAGCGGGGAGACCTCCTACGAGCAGTACTTC
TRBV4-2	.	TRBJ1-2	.	CASSQDAQPGPWGYTF	TGTGCCAGCAGCCAAGATGCTCAGCCAGGGCCCTGGGGCTACACCTTC
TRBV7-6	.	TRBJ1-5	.	CASSSSGSRGSNQPQHF	TGTGCCAGCAGCTCCTCGGGAAGCAGGGGAAGCAATCAGCCCCAGCATTTT